This paragraph covers one T cell receptor beta chain sequence. The V gene's germline CDR1 is SGHAT and CDR2 FQNNGV. The CDR3 is made up of 15 amino acids. Trimming cost V 4 bases and J 3 bases, with 16 bases left between them. Original processing notes: Using reference gene primer amplification, nucleated cell counts were estimated. TCRdb's table, derived via immunoSEQ multiplex PCR, lists solely in-frame clones and lacks some. V and J calls and clone size are copied from that table; D and trimming were computed from the DNA. The top ten hold approximately 4.5% of the sample, which has 100,000 to 120,000 clones, approximately 90% seen once. This sample is drawn from a study of blood T cell repertoires in COVID-19. Study details: Researchers got acute and convalescent COVID-19 samples from the United States, Italy and Spain. In each case, the material was cDNA or gDNA derived from T cells, B-cell-depleted T cells, or PBMCs.

The sequencing input was peripheral blood. The receptor was derived from a woman between 50 and 59 years old with acute or convalescent COVID-19. The rearrangement joins TRBV11-2 to TRBJ2-7; tentative D call: TRBD1 (6 bases). The CDR3 DNA reads TGTGCCAGCAGCTCAGGGGCGGACTCAAGCTACGAGCAGTACTTC. Its protein is CASSSGADSSYEQYF.